The sequence of this TCR beta chain was determined in a study of control samples from healthy donors and cancer patients (dated by TCRdb to 2020 to 2022). Concerning this clone itself: The antigen it recognizes is unknown. No clone much larger than this one lies a single base away; base qualities are absent.

Trimming takes 3 bases from V and 3 bases from J, and the germline ends sit 8 bases apart. Taken from cysteine to phenylalanine, the CDR3 has 13 residues. The entry retains the CDR3 DNA only, 39 bases that are in frame from base 1. Library construction relied on the immunoSEQ multiplex PCR assay. The table was pulled from immuneACCESS by TCRdb, which kept in-frame rearrangements only. Such tables lose some clones; where checked, under half of the loss comes from unresolved V genes, and the rest has no known cause. Recorded for this sample are 400,000 to 450,000 clones; about 93% of them occurred a single time. 6% to 7% of the sample lies in the top ten.

The receptor's source is a man in his forties with head and neck cancer. The material sequenced was PBMCs. The chain employs TRBV12-3 or TRBV12-4 and TRBJ1-2, and perhaps TRBD1 as D gene, on 6 matching bases. The CDR3 region reads CASSLRQDYGYTF. The DNA reads TGTGCCAGCAGTTTGAGACAGGACTATGGCTACACCTTC.